Sequencing of this T cell receptor beta chain was carried out in a study of human T cells and chemical hapten exposure. General observations from the study: TCRs above 1 in 1000 frequency stayed constant with DPC sensitization.

From the RACE reads, TCRdb called clonotypes with MiXCR, one entry per CDR3 protein. The table records fewer than 140,000 distinct CDR3 sequences, around 12% of them present only once. The time point is: pre-sensitization, week 0. Treatment of the sample: therapeutic diphenylcyclopropenone sensitization with weekly scalp DPC. V shed 9 bases and J 0 bases; nucleotides not matched to a gene: 5. Germline assignment: CDR1 SGHRS and CDR2 YFSETQ. CDR3 length equals 14 residues. Comment on this clonotype: Its specificity is unknown.

The TCR sequence derives from a woman between 50 and 59 years old with alopecia areata. Some clones in this sample may be carry-over from other donors' samples. This rearrangement joins TRBV5-1 to TRBJ2-3, with 9 bases matching TRBD2. The material sequenced was whole blood, taken in connection with sensitization to the hapten diphenylcyclopropenone (DPC). CDR3 protein: CATQRGASTDTQYF. The CDR3 DNA is TGCGCCACCCAGCGGGGGGCTAGCACAGATACGCAGTATTTT.